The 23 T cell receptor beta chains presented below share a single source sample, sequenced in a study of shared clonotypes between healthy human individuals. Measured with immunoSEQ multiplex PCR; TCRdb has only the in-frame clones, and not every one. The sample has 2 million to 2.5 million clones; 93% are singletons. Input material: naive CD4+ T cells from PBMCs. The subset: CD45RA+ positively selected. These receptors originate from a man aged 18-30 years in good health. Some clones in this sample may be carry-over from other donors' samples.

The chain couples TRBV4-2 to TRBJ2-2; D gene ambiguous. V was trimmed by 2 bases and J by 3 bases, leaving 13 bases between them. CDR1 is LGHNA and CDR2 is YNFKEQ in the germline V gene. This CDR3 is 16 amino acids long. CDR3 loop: CASSQYTFLDTGELFF. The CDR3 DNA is TGTGCCAGCAGCCAATATACGTTCCTCGACACCGGGGAGCTGTTTTTT.

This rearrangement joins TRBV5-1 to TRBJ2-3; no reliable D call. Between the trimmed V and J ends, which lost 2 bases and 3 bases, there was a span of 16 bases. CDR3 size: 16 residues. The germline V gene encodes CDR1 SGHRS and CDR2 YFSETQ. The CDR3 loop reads CASSLKGIGSTDTQYF. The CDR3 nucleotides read TGCGCCAGCAGCTTAAAGGGTATTGGCTCAACAGATACGCAGTATTTT.

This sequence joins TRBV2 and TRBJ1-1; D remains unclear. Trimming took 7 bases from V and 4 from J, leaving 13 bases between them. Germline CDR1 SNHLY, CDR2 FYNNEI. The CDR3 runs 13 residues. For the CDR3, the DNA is TGTGCCAGCACAGCTCAGGTAGTCACTGAAGCTTTCTTT. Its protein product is CASTAQVVTEAFF.

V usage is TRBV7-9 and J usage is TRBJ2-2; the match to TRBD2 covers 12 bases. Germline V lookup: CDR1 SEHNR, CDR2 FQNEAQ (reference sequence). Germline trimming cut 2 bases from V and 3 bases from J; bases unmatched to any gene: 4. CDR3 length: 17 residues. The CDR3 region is CASSLPSGRGDTGELFF. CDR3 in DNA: TGTGCCAGCAGCTTACCTAGCGGGAGGGGTGACACCGGGGAGCTGTTTTTT.

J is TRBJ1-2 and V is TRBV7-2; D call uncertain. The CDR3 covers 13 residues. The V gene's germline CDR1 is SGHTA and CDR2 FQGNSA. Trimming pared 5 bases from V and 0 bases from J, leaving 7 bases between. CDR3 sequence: CASSPGANYGYTF. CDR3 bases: TGTGCCAGCAGCCCTGGGGCTAACTATGGCTACACCTTC.

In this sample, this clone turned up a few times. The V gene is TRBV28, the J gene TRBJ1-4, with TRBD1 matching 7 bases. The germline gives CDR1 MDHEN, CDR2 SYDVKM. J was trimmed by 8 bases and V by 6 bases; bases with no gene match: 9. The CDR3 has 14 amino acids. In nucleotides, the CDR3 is TGTGCCAGCAGCCGACAGGGACTTAGCGAAAAACTGTTTTTT. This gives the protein CASSRQGLSEKLFF.

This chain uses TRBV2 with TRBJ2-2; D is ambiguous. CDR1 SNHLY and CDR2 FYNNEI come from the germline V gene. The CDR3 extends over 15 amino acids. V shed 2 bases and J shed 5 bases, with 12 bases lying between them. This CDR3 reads CASSERWPQTGELFF. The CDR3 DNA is TGTGCCAGCAGTGAACGGTGGCCGCAGACCGGGGAGCTGTTTTTT.

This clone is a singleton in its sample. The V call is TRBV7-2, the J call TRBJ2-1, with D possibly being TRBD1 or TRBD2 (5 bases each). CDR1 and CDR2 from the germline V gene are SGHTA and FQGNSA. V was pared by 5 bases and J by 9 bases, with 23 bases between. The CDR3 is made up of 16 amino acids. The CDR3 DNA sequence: TGTGCCAGCAGCGAATTCCGGGACCCGCGGAGCGCTGAGCAGTTCTTC. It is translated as CASSEFRDPRSAEQFF.

The CDR3 protein is CASRVTLDEKLFF. In DNA form, the CDR3 reads TGTGCCAGCAGGGTGACATTGGATGAAAAACTGTTTTTT. The chain carries TRBV28 and TRBJ1-4; no firm D call. The germline CDR1 and CDR2 sequences are MDHEN and SYDVKM. The CDR3 covers 13 residues. V lost 6 bases and J lost 6, with 11 bases in between.

In nucleotides, the CDR3 is TGTGCCAGCAGCCAAAGTATGACTACAGGGGGCTTTGAGCAGTTCTTC. The encoded protein is CASSQSMTTGGFEQFF. The rearrangement joins TRBV14 to TRBJ2-1; TRBD1 aligns across 9 bases. Looked up from germline, CDR1 is SGHDN and CDR2 is FVKESK. The ends lost 2 bases at V and 9 bases at J; junction bases unmatched: 11. This CDR3 has 16 residues.

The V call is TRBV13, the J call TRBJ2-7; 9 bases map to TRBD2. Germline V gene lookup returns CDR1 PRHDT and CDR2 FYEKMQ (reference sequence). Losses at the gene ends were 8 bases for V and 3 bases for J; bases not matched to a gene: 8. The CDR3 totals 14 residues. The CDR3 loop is CASGPGLALYEQYF. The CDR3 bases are TGTGCCAGCGGCCCGGGACTAGCTCTCTACGAGCAGTACTTC.

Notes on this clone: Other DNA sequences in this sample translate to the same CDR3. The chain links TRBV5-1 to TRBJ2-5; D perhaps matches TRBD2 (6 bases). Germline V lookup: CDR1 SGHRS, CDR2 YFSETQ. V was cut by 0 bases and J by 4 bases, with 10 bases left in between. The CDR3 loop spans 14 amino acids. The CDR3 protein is CASSLGQGGETQYF. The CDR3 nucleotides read TGCGCCAGCAGCTTGGGCCAGGGAGGAGAGACCCAGTACTTC.

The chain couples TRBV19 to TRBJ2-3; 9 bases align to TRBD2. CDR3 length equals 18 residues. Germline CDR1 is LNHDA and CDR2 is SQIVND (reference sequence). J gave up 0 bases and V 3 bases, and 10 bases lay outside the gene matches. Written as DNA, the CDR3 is TGTGCCAGTAGTATGCCGCCCGGACTAGCGCCCAGCACAGATACGCAGTATTTT. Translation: CASSMPPGLAPSTDTQYF.

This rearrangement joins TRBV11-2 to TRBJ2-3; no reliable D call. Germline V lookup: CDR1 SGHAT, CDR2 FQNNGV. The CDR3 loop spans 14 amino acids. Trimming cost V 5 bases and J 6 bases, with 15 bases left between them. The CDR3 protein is CASSPGPWPDTQYF. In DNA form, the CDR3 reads TGTGCCAGCAGCCCCGGCCCCTGGCCGGATACGCAGTATTTT.

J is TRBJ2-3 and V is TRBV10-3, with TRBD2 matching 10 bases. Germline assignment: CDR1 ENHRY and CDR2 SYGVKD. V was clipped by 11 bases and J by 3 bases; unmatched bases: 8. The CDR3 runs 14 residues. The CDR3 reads CALASGRSTDTQYF. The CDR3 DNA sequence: TGTGCCCTCGCTAGCGGGAGAAGTACAGATACGCAGTATTTT.

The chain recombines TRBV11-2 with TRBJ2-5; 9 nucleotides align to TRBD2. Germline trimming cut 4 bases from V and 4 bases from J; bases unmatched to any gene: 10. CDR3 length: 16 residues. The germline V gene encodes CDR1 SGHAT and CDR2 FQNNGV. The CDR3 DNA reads TGTGCCAGCAGCTGGGGTAGCGGGAGTGGGGGAGAGACCCAGTACTTC. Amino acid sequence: CASSWGSGSGGETQYF.

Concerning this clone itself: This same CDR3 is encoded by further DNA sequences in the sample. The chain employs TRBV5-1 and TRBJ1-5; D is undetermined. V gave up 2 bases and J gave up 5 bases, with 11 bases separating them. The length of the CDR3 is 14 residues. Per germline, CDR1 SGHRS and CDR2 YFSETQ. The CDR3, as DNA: TGCGCCAGCAGCTTAGAGGGAGGCGATCAGCCCCAGCATTTT. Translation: CASSLEGGDQPQHF.

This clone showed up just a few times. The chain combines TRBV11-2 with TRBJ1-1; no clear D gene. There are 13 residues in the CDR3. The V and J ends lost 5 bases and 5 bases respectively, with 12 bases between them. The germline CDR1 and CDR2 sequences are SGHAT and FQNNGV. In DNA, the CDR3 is TGTGCCAGCAGCGTCGAGATGGTAACTGAAGCTTTCTTT. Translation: CASSVEMVTEAFF.

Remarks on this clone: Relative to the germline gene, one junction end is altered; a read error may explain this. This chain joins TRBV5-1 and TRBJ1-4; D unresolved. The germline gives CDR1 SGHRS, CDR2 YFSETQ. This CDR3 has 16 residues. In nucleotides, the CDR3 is TGCGCCAGCAGCTTGCTACCAGGCTCAACGAATGAAAAACTGTTTTTT. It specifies CASSLLPGSTNEKLFF.

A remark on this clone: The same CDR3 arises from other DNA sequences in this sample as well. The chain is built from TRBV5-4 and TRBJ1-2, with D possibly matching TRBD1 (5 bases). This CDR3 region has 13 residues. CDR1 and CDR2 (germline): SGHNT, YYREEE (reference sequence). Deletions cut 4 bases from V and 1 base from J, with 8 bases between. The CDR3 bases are TGTGCCAGCAGCCCGGACAATAACTATGGCTACACCTTC. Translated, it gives CASSPDNNYGYTF. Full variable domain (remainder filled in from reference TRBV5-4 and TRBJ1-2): ETGVTQSPTHLIKTRGQQVTLRCSSQSGHNTVSWYQQALGQGPQFIFQYYREEENGRGNFPPRFSGLQFPNYSSELNVNALELDDSALYLCASSPDNNYGYTFGSGTRLTVV.

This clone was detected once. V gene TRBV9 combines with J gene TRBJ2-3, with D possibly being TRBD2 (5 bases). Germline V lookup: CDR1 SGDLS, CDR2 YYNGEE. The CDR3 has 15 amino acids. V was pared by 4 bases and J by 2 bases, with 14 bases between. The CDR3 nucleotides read TGTGCCAGCAGCAGAGAGGGCCGCTACACAGATACGCAGTATTTT. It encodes CASSREGRYTDTQYF.

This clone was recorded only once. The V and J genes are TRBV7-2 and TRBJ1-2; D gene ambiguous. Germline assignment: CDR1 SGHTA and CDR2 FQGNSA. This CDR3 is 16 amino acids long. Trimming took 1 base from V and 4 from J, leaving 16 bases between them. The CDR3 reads CASSLGAGRVGYGYTF. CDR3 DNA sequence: TGTGCCAGCAGCTTAGGCGCGGGGAGGGTAGGCTATGGCTACACCTTC. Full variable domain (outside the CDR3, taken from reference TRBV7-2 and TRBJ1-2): GAGVSQSPSNKVTEKGKDVELRCDPISGHTALYWYRQSLGQGLEFLIYFQGNSAPDKSGLPSDRFSAERTGGSVSTLTIQRTQQEDSAVYLCASSLGAGRVGYGYTFGSGTRLTVV.

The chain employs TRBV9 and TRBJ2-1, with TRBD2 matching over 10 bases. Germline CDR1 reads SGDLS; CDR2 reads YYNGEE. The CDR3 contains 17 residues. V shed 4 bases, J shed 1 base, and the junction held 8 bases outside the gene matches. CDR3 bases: TGTGCCAGCAGCCCACGGACTAGCGGAGCATCCTACAATGAGCAGTTCTTC. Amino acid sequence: CASSPRTSGASYNEQFF.